Listed here is a single TCR beta chain. From germline, CDR1 is LGHDT and CDR2 YNNKEL (reference sequence). This CDR3 contains 15 residues. The V end was cut by 5 bases, the J end by 0 bases, with 13 bases between. In the source study's methods: Reference gene primer amplification in the assay estimated nucleated cell counts. This table comes from immunoSEQ multiplex PCR, and its TCRdb copy is limited to in-frame clones, with some not included. That table supplies the V and J calls and clone size; D and trimming were determined from the DNA. The table has 61,000 or so clones, 79% seen once. This record belongs to a study of blood T cell repertoires in COVID-19. Study context: The origin of the acute and convalescent COVID-19 samples was the United States, Italy and Spain. Nucleic acid was either cDNA or gDNA, and it came from T cells, B-cell-depleted T cells, or PBMCs.

The V gene is TRBV3-1 (or the pseudogene TRBV3-2), the J gene TRBJ1-1; maybe TRBD1 (5 bases). Material for sequencing was peripheral blood. The receptor's source is a woman aged 70-85 years with acute or convalescent COVID-19. CDR3 bases: TGTGCCAGCAGCTACGAGACAGCAATGAACACTGAAGCTTTCTTT. Protein product: CASSYETAMNTEAFF.